This T cell receptor beta chain originates from a study of breast tumors, draining lymph nodes, adjacent tissues. General study results and limits: Data only fit, rather than demonstrated, lymph node origin of most tumor T cells. Compared with lymph nodes, tumors were less diverse; compared with nontumor tissue, more. Data fit most tumor T cells coming from lymph node, expanding in tumor.

Concerning this clonotype itself: Its antigen is not known. This is likely a read error, given that the CDR3 carries no conserved phenylalanine or tryptophan at its end. No DNA is shown, since the ends of the CDR3 on it are uncertain; the CDR3 is the one TCRdb lists.

Each CDR3 protein is one row after TCRdb ran MiXCR on the multiplex PCR reads. The table lists 14,000 to 15,000 distinct CDR3 sequences, 40% to 50% of them singletons. The CDR3 sequence runs 12 residues, both termini included. CDR1 and CDR2 from the germline V gene are SGHDN and FVKESK. Sequencing was performed on tumor-adjacent breast tissue. The rearrangement joins TRBV14 to TRBJ2-7; no DNA check was done on the table's D call, TRBD1. The receptor was isolated from a female donor with breast cancer. Some clones in this sample may be carry-over from other donors' samples. This CDR3 is CASSQGLAEGSL.